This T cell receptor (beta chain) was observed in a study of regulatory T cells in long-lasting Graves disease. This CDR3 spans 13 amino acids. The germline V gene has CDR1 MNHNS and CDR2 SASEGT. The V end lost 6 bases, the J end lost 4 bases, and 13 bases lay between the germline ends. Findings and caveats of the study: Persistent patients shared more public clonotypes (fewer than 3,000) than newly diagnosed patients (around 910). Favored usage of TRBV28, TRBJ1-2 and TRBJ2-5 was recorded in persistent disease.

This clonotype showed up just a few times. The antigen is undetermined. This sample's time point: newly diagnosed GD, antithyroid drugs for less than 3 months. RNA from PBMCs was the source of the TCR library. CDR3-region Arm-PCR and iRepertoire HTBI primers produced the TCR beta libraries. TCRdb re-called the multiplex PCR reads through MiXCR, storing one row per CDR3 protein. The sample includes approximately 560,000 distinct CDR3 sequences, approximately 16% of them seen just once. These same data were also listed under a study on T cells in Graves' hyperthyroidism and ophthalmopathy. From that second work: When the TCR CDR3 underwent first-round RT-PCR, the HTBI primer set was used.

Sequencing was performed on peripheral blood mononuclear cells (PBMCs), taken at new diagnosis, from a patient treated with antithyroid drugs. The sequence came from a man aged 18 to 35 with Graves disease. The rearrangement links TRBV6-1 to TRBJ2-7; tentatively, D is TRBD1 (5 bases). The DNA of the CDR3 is TGTGCCAGCAGAAGCGACAAGGGGTACGAGCAGTACTTC. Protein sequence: CASRSDKGYEQYF.